This section outlines one TCR beta chain sequence together with its context. There is no known antigen for this receptor. Base-call qualities are not available, and no considerably larger clone is one nucleotide away. This sample stems from a study of T cell responses to AZD1222 COVID-19 vaccine (TCRdb year 2021). In terms of the full investigation: AZD1222 recipients with second doses at about 4 weeks or about 12 weeks were pooled, because spike-specific TCR depth and breadth did not differ between schedules. TCR sequencing covered roughly 230 trial participants: 200 to 220 given two doses of AZD1222 and 26 given two doses of MenACWY control vaccine. Enrollment into the trials was organized by age into subgroups of 18-55, 56-69 and 70-plus years, and those subgroups contained roughly 150, 30 and 60 TCR-sequenced participants, respectively.

The CDR3 regions of human TCRbeta chains were subjected to immunosequencing. In the authors' own workflow: TCRs in the repertoires were matched against a reference library of SARS-CoV-2-specific TCRs that had been generated with the MIRA antigen-specificity platform. Breadth was defined as the fraction of unique TCRs that were SARS-CoV-2-associated, and depth was defined as the fraction of total T cells that were SARS-CoV-2-associated. Using the MIRA data, each spike-specific TCR was mapped to the spike region that the TCR reacts to and placed in a CD4 or CD8 class. Log10-transformed breadth and depth values were compared by one-way ANOVA with Sidak's multiple comparisons tests. The clones in this table, taken by TCRdb from immuneACCESS, are in-frame only. Not every clone is retained; where verified, under half of the shortfall comes from an unresolved V gene, and the cause of the rest is unknown. That table gives V, J and clone size, and the DNA gave D and trimming. For this sample the table gives 200,000 or so clones, of which approximately 92% were detected only once. The top ten clonotypes cover more than 9% of the sample.

Sequences SEHNR (CDR1) and FQNEAQ (CDR2) are obtained from the germline V gene (reference sequence). Taken from cysteine to phenylalanine, the CDR3 has 13 residues. Only CDR3 DNA remains: 39 bases, in frame from the first base. Unmatched junction bases come to 2, with V trimmed by 1 base and J by 7 bases. Paper-wide results and their limitations: The vaccine-associated CD4 TCRs covered the entire spike protein, and the dominant responses fell in regions 160-218 and 743-854. Because no day 14 peak-response samples were available, the repertoires could be characterized only after the peak T cell response. Participants were mostly white British and included more females than males, and it was suggested by the authors that clonal diversity may have been underestimated. In the small 56-69-year group, the increase in depth fell short of significance, most likely because of low power. Epitopes outside the regions mutated in the B.1.351 and B.1.1.7 variants were reportedly recognized by nearly half of the unique spike-specific TCRs. Conclusions about previously exposed vaccinees are limited because only six or seven AZD1222 recipients were SARS-CoV-2 seropositive at baseline. A significant rise in spike-specific TCR breadth and depth was observed after two AZD1222 doses relative to day 0 and relative to MenACWY recipients.

Interpreted using the paper, the time point label stands for: baseline before first vaccination. The vaccinee samples were drawn from two UK trials, COV001 and COV002, one of which was a single-blind randomized controlled phase 2/3 trial testing AZD1222 (ChAdOx1 nCoV-19) in healthy adults. For TCRbeta chain sequencing, PBMC samples from trial participants were taken at day 0 and at day 28 after the second dose. Rearrangement joined TRBV7-9 to TRBJ2-3; the junction holds 7 bases that match TRBD1. Sequencing used peripheral blood, obtained on day 0 of AZD1222 vaccination. This receptor was obtained from an adult in good health. The CDR3 here reads CASSLDRGHTQYF. The sequence in DNA is TGTGCCAGCAGCTTAGACAGGGGTCATACGCAGTATTTT.